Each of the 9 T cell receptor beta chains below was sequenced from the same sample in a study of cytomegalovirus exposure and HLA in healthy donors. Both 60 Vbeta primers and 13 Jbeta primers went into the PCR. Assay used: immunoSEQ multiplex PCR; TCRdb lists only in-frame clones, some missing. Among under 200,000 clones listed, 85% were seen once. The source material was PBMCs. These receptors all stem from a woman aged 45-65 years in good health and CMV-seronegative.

The CDR3 sequence: CASSQGLASYEQYF. The CDR3 coding sequence is TGCGCCAGCAGCCAAGGACTAGCGAGCTACGAGCAGTACTTC. The chain joins TRBV4-1 to TRBJ2-7; TRBD2 matches at 8 bases. Germline lookup yields CDR1 MGHRA and CDR2 YSYEKL. Trimming cost V 1 base and J 3 bases; bases outside gene matches: 2. The CDR3 is 14 residues long.

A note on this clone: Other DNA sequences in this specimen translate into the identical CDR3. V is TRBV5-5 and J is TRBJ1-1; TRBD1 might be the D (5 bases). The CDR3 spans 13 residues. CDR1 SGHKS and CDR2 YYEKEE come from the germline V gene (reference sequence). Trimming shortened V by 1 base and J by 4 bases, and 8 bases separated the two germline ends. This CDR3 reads CASSLIQGTEAFF. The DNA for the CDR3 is TGTGCCAGCAGCTTGATCCAGGGCACTGAAGCTTTCTTT.

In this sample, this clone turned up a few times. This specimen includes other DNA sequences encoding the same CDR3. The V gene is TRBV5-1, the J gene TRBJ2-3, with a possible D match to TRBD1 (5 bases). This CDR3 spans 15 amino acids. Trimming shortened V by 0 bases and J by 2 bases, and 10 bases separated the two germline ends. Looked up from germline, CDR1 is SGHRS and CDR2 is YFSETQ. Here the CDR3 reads CASSLAVGVTDTQYF. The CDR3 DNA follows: TGCGCCAGCAGCTTGGCCGTAGGGGTCACAGATACGCAGTATTTT.

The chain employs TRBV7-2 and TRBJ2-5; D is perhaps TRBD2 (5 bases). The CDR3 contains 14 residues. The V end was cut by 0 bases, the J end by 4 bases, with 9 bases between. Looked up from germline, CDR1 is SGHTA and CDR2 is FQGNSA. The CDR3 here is CASSLAGAVETQYF. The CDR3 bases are TGTGCCAGCAGCTTAGCGGGAGCGGTAGAGACCCAGTACTTC.

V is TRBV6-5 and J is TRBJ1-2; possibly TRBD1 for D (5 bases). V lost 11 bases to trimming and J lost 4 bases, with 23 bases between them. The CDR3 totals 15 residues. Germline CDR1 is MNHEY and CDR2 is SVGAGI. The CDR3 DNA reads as TGTGCCTCCAAGTCGGGACTCGGTGTTTCCTATGGCTACACCTTC. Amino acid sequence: CASKSGLGVSYGYTF.

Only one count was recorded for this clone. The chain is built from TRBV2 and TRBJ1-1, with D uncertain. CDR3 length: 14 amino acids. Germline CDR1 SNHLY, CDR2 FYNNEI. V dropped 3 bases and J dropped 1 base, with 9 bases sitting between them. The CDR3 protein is CASSERTENTEAFF. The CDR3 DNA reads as TGTGCCAGCAGTGAGAGGACTGAGAACACTGAAGCTTTCTTT.

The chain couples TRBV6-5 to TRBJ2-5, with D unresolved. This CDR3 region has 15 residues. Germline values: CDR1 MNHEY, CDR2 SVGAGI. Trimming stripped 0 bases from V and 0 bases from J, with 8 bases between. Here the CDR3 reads CASSYSWANQETQYF. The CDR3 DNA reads TGTGCCAGCAGTTACTCATGGGCCAACCAAGAGACCCAGTACTTC.

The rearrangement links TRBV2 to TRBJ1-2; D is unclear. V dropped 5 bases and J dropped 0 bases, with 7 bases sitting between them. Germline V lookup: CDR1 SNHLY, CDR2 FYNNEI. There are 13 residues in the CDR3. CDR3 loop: CASSSSPNYGYTF. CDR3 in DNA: TGTGCCAGCAGTTCCAGTCCTAACTATGGCTACACCTTC.

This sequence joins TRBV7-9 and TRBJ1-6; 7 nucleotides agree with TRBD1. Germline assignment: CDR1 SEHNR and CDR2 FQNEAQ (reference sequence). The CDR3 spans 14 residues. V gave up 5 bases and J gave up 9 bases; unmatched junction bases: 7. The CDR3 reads CASSGTHRGSPLHF. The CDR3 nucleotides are TGTGCCAGCAGCGGGACCCACAGGGGTTCACCCCTCCACTTT.